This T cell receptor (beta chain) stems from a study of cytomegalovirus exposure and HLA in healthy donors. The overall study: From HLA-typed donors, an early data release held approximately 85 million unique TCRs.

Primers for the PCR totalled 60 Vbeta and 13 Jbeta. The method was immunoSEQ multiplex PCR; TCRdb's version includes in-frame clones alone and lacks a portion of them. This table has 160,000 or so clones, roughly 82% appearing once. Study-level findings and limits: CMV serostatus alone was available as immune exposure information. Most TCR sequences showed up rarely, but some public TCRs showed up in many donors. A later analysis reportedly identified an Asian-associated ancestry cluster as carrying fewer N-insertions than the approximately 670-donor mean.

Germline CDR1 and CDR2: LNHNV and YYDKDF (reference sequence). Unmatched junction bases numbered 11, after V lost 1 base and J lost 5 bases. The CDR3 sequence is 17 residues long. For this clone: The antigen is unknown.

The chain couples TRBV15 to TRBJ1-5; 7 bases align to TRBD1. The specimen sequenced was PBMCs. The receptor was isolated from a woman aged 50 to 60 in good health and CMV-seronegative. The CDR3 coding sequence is TGTGCCACCAGCAGAGGCACATCGCGGGACAGCGATCAGCCCCAGCATTTT. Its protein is CATSRGTSRDSDQPQHF.